The 24 T cell receptor beta chains presented below share a single source sample, sequenced in a study of blood T cell repertoires in COVID-19. Data came from immunoSEQ multiplex PCR; TCRdb stores just in-frame clones and leaves some out. The profile shows more than 100,000 clones, roughly 90% of them singletons. Input material: peripheral blood. The source is a woman aged 55-70 years with acute or convalescent COVID-19.

The J gene is TRBJ1-4, the V gene TRBV15; no clear D. Per germline, CDR1 LNHNV and CDR2 YYDKDF (reference sequence). This CDR3 has 15 amino acids. V was trimmed by 6 bases and J by 0 bases, leaving 11 bases between them. The CDR3 DNA sequence: TGTGCCACCAGGACAAGGTTTCCAACTAATGAAAAACTGTTTTTT. It translates to CATRTRFPTNEKLFF. Full variable domain (remainder filled in from reference TRBV15 and TRBJ1-4): DAMVIQNPRYQVTQFGKPVTLSCSQTLNHNVMYWYQQKSSQAPKLLFHYYDKDFNNEADTPDNFQSRRPNTSFCFLDIRSPGLGDTAMYLCATRTRFPTNEKLFFGSGTQLSVL.

The chain combines TRBV28 with TRBJ1-2; 7 bases match TRBD1. This CDR3 region has 15 residues. Germline CDR1 and CDR2: MDHEN and SYDVKM. The ends lost 4 bases at V and 1 base at J; junction bases unmatched: 6. This chain's CDR3 is CASSSRQGYNYGYTF. Written as DNA, the CDR3 is TGTGCCAGCAGTTCTCGACAGGGATATAACTATGGCTACACCTTC.

This clone showed up just once. The chain combines TRBV7-8 with TRBJ2-3, with a tentative D call TRBD2 (5 bases). CDR3 length: 13 amino acids. Trimming removed 5 bases from V and 4 bases from J, with 10 bases in between. CDR1 and CDR2 (germline): SGHVS, FQNEAQ. The CDR3 loop is CASSGSQSDTQYF. The DNA of the CDR3 is TGTGCCAGCAGCGGGAGTCAATCAGATACGCAGTATTTT. Supplemented by reference TRBV7-8 and TRBJ2-3, the full variable domain reads GAGVSQSPRYKVAKRGQDVALRCDPISGHVSLFWYQQALGQGPEFLTYFQNEAQLDKSGLPSDRFFAERPEGSVSTLKIQRTQQEDSAVYLCASSGSQSDTQYFGPGTRLTVL.

This sequence joins TRBV19 and TRBJ1-4; D gene unclear. Per germline, CDR1 LNHDA and CDR2 SQIVND (reference sequence). Trimming stripped 6 bases from V and 8 bases from J, with 10 bases between. The CDR3 is made up of 12 amino acids. For the CDR3, the DNA is TGTGCCAGTAGCCCAACCAGGGAAAAACTGTTTTTT. Translation: CASSPTREKLFF. Complete variable domain (other parts from reference TRBV19 and TRBJ1-4): DGGITQSPKYLFRKEGQNVTLSCEQNLNHDAMYWYRQDPGQGLRLIYYSQIVNDFQKGDIAEGYSVSREKKESFPLTVTSAQKNPTAFYLCASSPTREKLFFGSGTQLSVL.

The chain uses TRBV20-1 and TRBJ2-5; 7 bases fit TRBD2. Germline V gives CDR1 DFQATT, CDR2 SNEGSKA (reference sequence). CDR3 length equals 15 residues. V was clipped by 3 bases and J by 0 bases; unmatched bases: 7. The CDR3 region has the DNA TGCAGTGCTAGTAGGGCTAGCGGAGACCAAGAGACCCAGTACTTC. This encodes CSASRASGDQETQYF.

This clone was seen a few times. V is TRBV19 and J is TRBJ1-2, with D tentatively TRBD1 (6 bases). Germline V gives CDR1 LNHDA, CDR2 SQIVND (reference sequence). The V gene lost 2 bases and the J gene lost 8 bases, with 9 bases spanning the gap. CDR3 length equals 12 residues. CDR3 sequence reads: CASSITGGGYTF. CDR3 nucleotide sequence: TGTGCCAGTAGTATAACTGGGGGCGGCTACACCTTC.

This chain links TRBV27 with TRBJ2-1, with 8 bases that match TRBD2. The V and J ends lost 4 bases and 9 bases, in that order; junction bases with no gene match: 14. This CDR3 has 16 amino acids. Germline CDR1 is MNHEY and CDR2 is SMNVEV (reference sequence). CDR3 sequence (DNA): TGTGCCAGCAGTTCCCTCCCCGGACTAGCCCCCGGTGAGCAGTTCTTC. Its translation is CASSSLPGLAPGEQFF.

The chain joins TRBV5-1 to TRBJ1-4; no clear D. V was trimmed by 0 bases and J by 7 bases, leaving 13 bases between them. CDR1 is SGHRS and CDR2 is YFSETQ in the germline V gene. The CDR3 has 15 amino acids. In DNA, the CDR3 is TGCGCCAGCAGCTTGGCCCCGGCAGGCCCTGAAAAACTGTTTTTT. Translation gives CASSLAPAGPEKLFF.

V gene TRBV18 combines with J gene TRBJ2-5; 8 bases are a match to TRBD2. Germline CDR1 is KGHSH and CDR2 is LQKENI. V gave up 1 base and J gave up 5 bases; unmatched junction bases: 9. The CDR3 loop spans 16 amino acids. CDR3 coding DNA: TGTGCCAGCTCACCACTGGGCAGCGGGAGCGTCGAGACCCAGTACTTC. Protein sequence: CASSPLGSGSVETQYF.

The genes are TRBV20-1 and TRBJ2-3, with TRBD2 matching over 10 bases. The CDR3 has 16 amino acids. The J segment lost 5 bases and the V segment lost 3 bases, leaving 11 bases of the junction unmatched. Germline lookup yields CDR1 DFQATT and CDR2 SNEGSKA (reference sequence). CDR3 sequence (DNA): TGCAGTGCTAGTCGGCCGGGACTAGCGTCAAAAGATACGCAGTATTTT. Encoded protein: CSASRPGLASKDTQYF.

The V gene is TRBV2, the J gene TRBJ2-7; D may be TRBD1 (6 bases). Germline V lookup: CDR1 SNHLY, CDR2 FYNNEI. This CDR3 contains 15 residues. The V end lost 6 bases, the J end lost 2 bases, and 17 bases lay between the germline ends. The CDR3 loop is CASSGTGITPYEQYF. CDR3 sequence (DNA): TGTGCCAGCAGCGGCACAGGGATAACCCCCTACGAGCAGTACTTC.

The CDR3 DNA reads TGTGCCAGCACTTCCCAGGGAAGAGCTAACTATGGCTACACCTTC. This sequence encodes CASTSQGRANYGYTF. This chain connects TRBV18 to TRBJ1-2; D possibly corresponds to TRBD1 (5 bases). The length of the CDR3 is 15 residues. Germline CDR1 is KGHSH and CDR2 is LQKENI. Between the trimmed V and J ends, which lost 8 bases and 0 bases, there was a span of 16 bases.

The genes are TRBV5-1 and TRBJ2-7; unclear D gene. Germline CDR1 SGHRS, CDR2 YFSETQ. Trimming pared 0 bases from V and 2 bases from J, leaving 12 bases between. This CDR3 comprises 15 residues. CDR3 in DNA: TGCGCCAGCAGCTTGGCCCCAGGAATCACCTACGAGCAGTACTTC. It yields the protein CASSLAPGITYEQYF.

This clone showed up just once. The genes are TRBV10-3 and TRBJ1-1, with D tentatively TRBD1 (6 bases). Trimming removed 6 bases from V and 1 base from J, with 9 bases in between. Germline V gene data show CDR1 as ENHRY and CDR2 as SYGVKD. The CDR3 has 13 amino acids. Here the CDR3 DNA reads TGTGCCATCAGGGAGGACAGGAACACTGAAGCTTTCTTT. As protein: CAIREDRNTEAFF.

The chain uses TRBV27 and TRBJ1-5; D is unclear. Germline V gives CDR1 MNHEY, CDR2 SMNVEV (reference sequence). The V and J ends lost 4 bases and 6 bases respectively, with 13 bases between them. CDR3 size: 14 residues. The CDR3 protein is CASSSEGLGQPQHF. The DNA for the CDR3 is TGTGCCAGCAGTTCAGAGGGCTTGGGTCAGCCCCAGCATTTT.

The chain recombines TRBV7-2 with TRBJ2-3, with 10 bases fitting TRBD2. This CDR3 region has 16 residues. The germline V gene encodes CDR1 SGHTA and CDR2 FQGNSA. V trimming: 5 bases; J trimming: 3 bases; junction bases outside the gene matches: 8. CDR3 protein: CASSPTKAGGTDTQYF. CDR3 DNA: TGTGCCAGCAGCCCGACAAAAGCGGGAGGGACAGATACGCAGTATTTT.

This chain connects TRBV5-4 to TRBJ2-5; the D gene is possibly TRBD2 (6 bases). Germline CDR1 reads SGHNT; CDR2 reads YYREEE (reference sequence). This CDR3 is 13 amino acids long. V dropped 7 bases and J dropped 5 bases, with 15 bases sitting between them. The CDR3 coding sequence is TGTGCCAGCGGCGGGACTGCCGGGGAGACCCAGTACTTC. Its translation is CASGGTAGETQYF.

The chain employs TRBV13 and TRBJ2-5, with D possibly matching TRBD1 (6 bases). V gave up 4 bases and J gave up 4 bases, with 13 bases separating them. The V gene's germline CDR1 is PRHDT and CDR2 FYEKMQ (reference sequence). This CDR3 has 14 residues. The CDR3 DNA reads as TGTGCCAGCAGCTCCCCCCAGGGGATAGAGACCCAGTACTTC. Translation gives CASSSPQGIETQYF.

The rearrangement links TRBV9 to TRBJ2-7, with unresolved D. This CDR3 region has 14 residues. Germline CDR1 reads SGDLS; CDR2 reads YYNGEE. V lost 1 base, J lost 0 bases, and 8 bases lay in between. The CDR3 coding sequence is TGTGCCAGCAGCGTACAGGATAGCTCCTACGAGCAGTACTTC. Protein: CASSVQDSSYEQYF.

This clone has more than one count but fewer than ten. The chain uses TRBV7-9 and TRBJ1-5; 11 bases line up with TRBD1. Germline trimming cut 1 base from V and 7 bases from J; bases unmatched to any gene: 9. The CDR3 is 17 amino acids. The germline CDR1 and CDR2 sequences are SEHNR and FQNEAQ (reference sequence). CDR3 sequence: CASSLELGQGVRQPQHF. The CDR3 DNA follows: TGTGCCAGCAGCTTAGAGTTGGGACAGGGGGTCCGGCAGCCCCAGCATTTT. The full variable domain, its missing parts supplied by reference TRBV7-9 and TRBJ1-5, is DTGVSQNPRHKITKRGQNVTFRCDPISEHNRLYWYRQTLGQGPEFLTYFQNEAQLEKSRLLSDRFSAERPKGSFSTLEIQRTEQGDSAMYLCASSLELGQGVRQPQHFGDGTRLSIL.

The gene calls are TRBV5-5 and TRBJ1-1, with D possibly TRBD1 on 6 matching bases. V was shortened by 5 bases and J by 1 base, with 18 bases between the two germline ends. Germline loops: CDR1 SGHKS, CDR2 YYEKEE (reference sequence). The CDR3 is made up of 16 amino acids. As DNA, the CDR3 is TGTGCCAGCAGTTCCGGGAACAGGGTGCCGAACACTGAAGCTTTCTTT. It codes for CASSSGNRVPNTEAFF.

CDR3 DNA: TGTGCCAGCAGCCCACAGCCATCCTCCCTCGCAGGCTACACCTTC. As protein: CASSPQPSSLAGYTF. The V gene is TRBV7-9, the J gene TRBJ1-2; no clear D. The V end lost 5 bases, the J end lost 8 bases, and 21 bases lay between the germline ends. Germline V CDR1 and CDR2: SEHNR, FQNEAQ (reference sequence). The CDR3 loop spans 15 amino acids.

In nucleotides, the CDR3 is TGTGCCAGTAGTTTACCCGGGACTAAGAATGAGCAGTTCTTC. It specifies CASSLPGTKNEQFF. V usage is TRBV19 and J usage is TRBJ2-1; 7 nucleotides align to TRBD2. CDR3 length: 14 residues. CDR1 is LNHDA and CDR2 is SQIVND in the germline V gene (reference sequence). J was trimmed by 7 bases and V by 5 bases; bases with no gene match: 8.

The chain combines TRBV28 with TRBJ2-1, with 10 nucleotides matching TRBD2. Trimming cost V 2 bases and J 7 bases; bases outside gene matches: 8. Per the germline V gene, CDR1 is MDHEN and CDR2 is SYDVKM. The CDR3 spans 16 residues. The CDR3: CASSLLAGVGINEQFF. CDR3 DNA: TGTGCCAGCAGTTTACTAGCGGGAGTAGGGATAAATGAGCAGTTCTTC.